The entry below gives a single T cell receptor (beta chain) sequence along with its context. V lost 7 bases, J lost 5 bases, and 20 bases lay in between. Germline V lookup: CDR1 SGHNT, CDR2 YENEEA. The CDR3 extends over 15 amino acids. In the study's own analysis: Estimated nucleated cell counts came from reference gene primer amplification. Some clones are missing from TCRdb's copy, which holds only in-frame ones; the method was immunoSEQ multiplex PCR. V, J and clone size are taken as reported in that table, and D and trimming were inferred from the DNA itself. This sample yields tens of thousands of clones, of which around 83% are seen a single time; around 9% belongs to the top ten. The sample is drawn from a study of blood T cell repertoires in COVID-19. For the study at large: Acute and convalescent COVID-19 specimens originated in the United States, Italy and Spain.

The TCR originated in a human donor in a cohort sampled during active COVID-19. The V and J genes are TRBV11-3 and TRBJ1-1, with D possibly being TRBD1 (5 bases). The sample consisted of peripheral blood. CDR3 coding DNA: TGTGCCAGCACCACGTATGGGGGAGGAGGAACTGAAGCTTTCTTT. It encodes CASTTYGGGGTEAFF.